Presented here are 27 T cell receptor beta chains from one specimen sequenced in a study of blood T cell repertoires in COVID-19. Some clones are missing from TCRdb's copy, which holds only in-frame ones; the method was immunoSEQ multiplex PCR. Altogether around 180,000 clones are present, approximately 74% being singletons, with the ten largest covering 3%. Material: peripheral blood. The receptor source for this set is a woman older than 75 with acute or convalescent COVID-19.

The rearrangement joins TRBV9 to TRBJ2-1, with 7 bases that match TRBD2. This CDR3 is 17 amino acids long. Germline V CDR1 and CDR2: SGDLS, YYNGEE. Losses at the gene ends were 0 bases for V and 4 bases for J; bases not matched to a gene: 10. CDR3: CASSVGAGSGHYNEQFF. DNA for the CDR3: TGTGCCAGCAGCGTAGGGGCGGGTAGCGGGCATTACAATGAGCAGTTCTTC. Complete variable domain (other parts from reference TRBV9 and TRBJ2-1): DSGVTQTPKHLITATGQRVTLRCSPRSGDLSVYWYQQSLDQGLQFLIQYYNGEERAKGNILERFSAQQFPDLHSELNLSSLELGDSALYFCASSVGAGSGHYNEQFFGPGTRLTVL.

The V gene is TRBV5-4, the J gene TRBJ1-3; 9 nucleotides align to TRBD1. Germline V gene lookup returns CDR1 SGHNT and CDR2 YYREEE (reference sequence). V was pared by 3 bases and J by 5 bases, with 9 bases of the junction left unmatched. The CDR3 is made up of 16 amino acids. DNA of the CDR3: TGTGCCAGCAGCTCCTCTCGGACAGGGGCCAGAAACACCATATATTTT. Protein: CASSSSRTGARNTIYF.

The rearrangement links TRBV7-7 to TRBJ2-2; 16 bases match TRBD2. CDR3 length: 18 amino acids. Germline assignment: CDR1 SSHAT and CDR2 FNYEAQ (reference sequence). After removal of 5 bases from V and 1 base from J, the junction contained 4 bases not matched to a gene. The CDR3 loop reads CASSPGLAGGENTGELFF. In DNA form, the CDR3 reads TGTGCCAGCAGCCCGGGACTAGCGGGAGGGGAGAACACCGGGGAGCTGTTTTTT.

The chain links TRBV29-1 to TRBJ1-1, with unresolved D. V lost 3 bases to trimming and J lost 1 base, with 6 bases between them. Germline CDR1 is SQVTM and CDR2 is ANQGSEA. The CDR3 has 12 amino acids. CDR3 residues: CSVDRRNTEAFF. CDR3 in DNA: TGCAGCGTTGATCGCAGGAACACTGAAGCTTTCTTT.

This chain connects TRBV3-1 (or the pseudogene TRBV3-2) to TRBJ1-1; no firm D call. The CDR3 length is 18 residues. Per germline, CDR1 LGHDT and CDR2 YNNKEL (reference sequence). Trimming took off 3 bases at V and 4 bases at J, with 24 bases between the two ends. The CDR3 loop is CASSHTPPPSVRGTEAFF. CDR3 in DNA: TGTGCCAGCAGCCATACTCCGCCCCCTTCGGTACGAGGCACTGAAGCTTTCTTT.

This clone was seen a few times. V usage is TRBV10-3 and J usage is TRBJ2-1; TRBD1 agrees at 7 bases. Germline CDR1 ENHRY, CDR2 SYGVKD. V gave up 6 bases and J gave up 6 bases; unmatched junction bases: 26. The CDR3 runs 20 residues. CDR3 coding DNA: TGTGCCATCAGCTCTGACAGGGTCGACCAAGGGACCCAGGGGTCCAATGAGCAGTTCTTC. This sequence encodes CAISSDRVDQGTQGSNEQFF.

V and J are TRBV4-3 and TRBJ2-7, with TRBD1 matching 11 bases. J gave up 4 bases and V 6 bases, and 11 bases lay outside the gene matches. Germline-derived CDR1 and CDR2 are LGHNA and YSLEER. This CDR3 comprises 16 residues. CDR3: CASRYTRTGGEYEQYF. For the CDR3, the DNA is TGCGCCAGCAGATACACCAGGACAGGGGGCGAGTACGAGCAGTACTTC.

The chain employs TRBV12-3 or TRBV12-4 and TRBJ2-2, with D possibly being TRBD2 (5 bases). The ends were cut back, 6 bases at V and 4 bases at J, with 9 bases in the middle. The CDR3 is made up of 13 amino acids. The CDR3 loop reads CASRPGLTGELFF. The CDR3 bases are TGTGCCAGCAGGCCCGGACTCACCGGGGAGCTGTTTTTT.

This clone appeared a few times. The chain employs TRBV21-1 and TRBJ1-4; the table calls TRBD1, which could not be checked here. TRBV21-1 is reported as a pseudogene. The CDR3 has 20 amino acids. CDR3 coding DNA: TGTGCCAGCAGCACGACAGCGGGACAGGGAAGAGAAGACGTTGATGAAAAACTGTTTTTT. It translates to CASSTTAGQGREDVDEKLFF.

This sequence joins TRBV6-5 and TRBJ1-5; D might be TRBD1 (6 bases). Germline assignment: CDR1 MNHEY and CDR2 SVGAGI. The CDR3 extends over 13 amino acids. V gave up 6 bases and J gave up 4 bases, with 10 bases separating them. CDR3 residues: CASRRDINQPQHF. In DNA, the CDR3 is TGTGCCAGCAGACGGGACATAAATCAGCCCCAGCATTTT.

The table lists this clone with a count of one. This chain connects TRBV27 to TRBJ2-3; D is perhaps TRBD2 (5 bases). CDR3 length: 14 amino acids. Germline CDR1 reads MNHEY; CDR2 reads SMNVEV (reference sequence). V lost 5 bases and J lost 6, with 15 bases in between. In DNA form, the CDR3 reads TGTGCCAGCAGTGGGTCGACTTGGGAGGATACGCAGTATTTT. It is translated as CASSGSTWEDTQYF.

This chain uses TRBV9 with TRBJ2-3; 9 bases match TRBD2. Per germline, CDR1 SGDLS and CDR2 YYNGEE. The V and J ends lost 0 bases and 0 bases, in that order; junction bases with no gene match: 2. CDR3 size: 16 residues. CDR3 residues: CASSVVLAGSTDTQYF. CDR3 DNA sequence: TGTGCCAGCAGCGTAGTCCTAGCGGGAAGCACAGATACGCAGTATTTT.

V and J are TRBV11-2 and TRBJ2-2; 13 bases match TRBD2. V shed 6 bases, J shed 1 base, and the junction held 2 bases outside the gene matches. This CDR3 comprises 16 residues. The germline V gene has CDR1 SGHAT and CDR2 FQNNGV. The CDR3 DNA is TGTGCCAGCAGACTAGCGGGAGGGCAGAACACCGGGGAGCTGTTTTTT. This encodes CASRLAGGQNTGELFF.

V and J are TRBV5-1 and TRBJ1-1, with D maybe TRBD1 (6 bases). V was clipped by 2 bases and J by 2 bases, with 13 bases between them. The CDR3 spans 15 residues. Germline lookup yields CDR1 SGHRS and CDR2 YFSETQ. CDR3 DNA: TGCGCCAGCAGCTTTTCAGGGGAGTTTAACACTGAAGCTTTCTTT. Encoded protein: CASSFSGEFNTEAFF.

The chain carries TRBV5-1 and TRBJ1-4; a weak D match, TRBD1 (5 bases). The CDR3 has 16 residues. Between the trimmed V and J ends, which lost 4 bases and 8 bases, there was a span of 21 bases. Per the germline V gene, CDR1 is SGHRS and CDR2 is YFSETQ. This CDR3 is CASSDPSGAGKEKLFF. The CDR3 region has the DNA TGCGCCAGCAGCGATCCGAGCGGGGCAGGGAAAGAAAAACTGTTTTTT.

The chain has TRBV6-6 and TRBJ2-1, with a tentative D call TRBD2 (5 bases). This CDR3 comprises 12 residues. CDR1 is MNHNY, CDR2 SVGAGI, per germline (reference sequence). Trimming removed 2 bases at V and 7 bases at J, with 6 bases between. CDR3 DNA sequence: TGTGCCAGCAGTTACCGCGGGAATGAGCAGTTCTTC. This gives the protein CASSYRGNEQFF.

DNA for the CDR3: TGCGCCAGCAGCCTCCCGGGACAGGGGGACGGCTACACCTTC. Translation gives CASSLPGQGDGYTF. This chain links TRBV5-1 with TRBJ1-2, with 11 bases identical to TRBD1. The CDR3 sequence is 14 residues long. CDR1 is SGHRS, CDR2 YFSETQ, per germline. V lost 4 bases to trimming and J lost 8 bases; unmatched junction nucleotides: 7.

The rearrangement links TRBV5-1 to TRBJ2-2; D is perhaps TRBD2 (5 bases). The CDR3 spans 14 residues. Germline CDR1 SGHRS, CDR2 YFSETQ. V lost 5 bases and J lost 3, with 11 bases in between. The CDR3 here is CASSPDGDTGELFF. CDR3 DNA: TGCGCCAGCAGTCCAGACGGGGACACCGGGGAGCTGTTTTTT.

This rearrangement joins TRBV24-1 to TRBJ2-2; perhaps TRBD1 as D (5 bases). Germline V CDR1 and CDR2: KGHDR, SFDVKD. V was trimmed by 5 bases and J by 4 bases, leaving 10 bases between them. There are 14 residues in the CDR3. CDR3 sequence reads: CATSGQSVTGELFF. CDR3 bases: TGTGCCACCAGTGGACAGTCGGTCACCGGGGAGCTGTTTTTT.

The chain is built from TRBV11-3 and TRBJ2-3; tentatively, D is TRBD1 (5 bases). This CDR3 contains 15 residues. Germline loops: CDR1 SGHNT, CDR2 YENEEA. Trimming cost V 1 base and J 3 bases, with 11 bases left between them. The CDR3 DNA is TGTGCCAGCAGCTTAGGACAGCTCGGTACAGATACGCAGTATTTT. This codes for CASSLGQLGTDTQYF.

The J gene is TRBJ2-7, the V gene TRBV5-3; TRBD2 matches at 10 bases. TRBV5-3 is an ORF; its function is uncertain. V shed 0 bases, J shed 7 bases, and the junction held 13 bases outside the gene matches. This CDR3 contains 17 residues. The CDR3 loop reads CARSLAGHSGRPGEQYF. CDR3 DNA: TGTGCCAGAAGCTTGGCCGGTCATAGCGGGAGGCCAGGGGAGCAGTACTTC.

This rearrangement joins TRBV10-2 to TRBJ1-3; D is uncertain. Trimming removed 8 bases from V and 2 bases from J, with 10 bases in between. The CDR3 contains 13 residues. Germline CDR1 and CDR2: WSHSY and SAAADI. The DNA of the CDR3 is TGCGCCAGCCTTGAACAACCTGGAAACACCATATATTTT. It encodes CASLEQPGNTIYF.

In its sample, this clone was seen a few times. V is TRBV6-1 and J is TRBJ2-7; TRBD1 might be the D (5 bases). This CDR3 spans 14 amino acids. Germline CDR1 reads MNHNS; CDR2 reads SASEGT. Trimming left V 5 bases short and J 2 bases short, with 13 bases between. CDR3: CASSSGSFTYEQYF. For the CDR3, the DNA is TGTGCCAGCAGTTCAGGGTCCTTTACCTACGAGCAGTACTTC.

The chain employs TRBV29-1 and TRBJ2-3; 9 bases align to TRBD2. CDR1 and CDR2 from the germline V gene are SQVTM and ANQGSEA. The CDR3 runs to 12 residues. J lost 8 bases, V lost 4 bases, and 4 bases had no gene match. CDR3 nucleotides: TGCAGCGTTGCGGTAGCGGGAGCTACGCAGTATTTT. Translation: CSVAVAGATQYF.

This clone was recorded once. This chain connects TRBV30 to TRBJ2-5; D might be TRBD2 (6 bases). The V gene lost 1 base and the J gene lost 7 bases, with 19 bases spanning the gap. This CDR3 has 15 amino acids. Germline CDR1 GTSNPN, CDR2 SVGIG (reference sequence). This chain's CDR3 is CAWSGVAVSAGTQYF. CDR3 nucleotide sequence: TGTGCCTGGAGTGGAGTAGCGGTCTCAGCGGGGACCCAGTACTTC.

The chain carries TRBV2 and TRBJ1-1, with 7 positions matching TRBD1. CDR3 length: 12 amino acids. The V gene end was trimmed by 5 bases and the J gene end by 11 bases; junction bases not matched to a gene: 8. Germline V CDR1 and CDR2: SNHLY, FYNNEI. In DNA form, the CDR3 reads TGTGCCAGCAGTACTACAGGGGATCGGGCTTTCTTT. It is translated as CASSTTGDRAFF.

The V call is TRBV28, the J call TRBJ2-7; the match to TRBD1 covers 7 bases. Per germline, CDR1 MDHEN and CDR2 SYDVKM. The length of the CDR3 is 13 residues. V lost 7 bases, J lost 5 bases, and 8 bases stayed unmatched. The CDR3 sequence: CASKGQPIDEQYF. The CDR3 DNA sequence: TGTGCCAGCAAGGGACAGCCTATTGACGAGCAGTACTTC. The full variable domain, its missing parts supplied by reference TRBV28 and TRBJ2-7, is DVKVTQSSRYLVKRTGEKVFLECVQDMDHENMFWYRQDPGLGLRLIYFSYDVKMKEKGDIPEGYSVSREKKERFSLILESASTNQTSMYLCASKGQPIDEQYFGPGTRLTVT.